The clone carrying this TCR beta chain was seen more than once but under ten times. Its antigen is unidentified. Once cultured for under 11 days, the cells underwent separation to obtain CD4+ T cells. PCR showed that the person got SARS-CoV-2 infection at some point between March and December 2020. Participants were given two doses of BNT162b2 or mRNA-1273 vaccine. Half-medium replacement with IL-2 medium occurred on days 3 and 7. The data were taken from a study of vaccination effects on CD4 cells after COVID-19. Study-level information: A few convalescent patients were sampled after vaccination (early and late).

The CDR3 runs to 13 residues. Looked up from germline, CDR1 is KGHDR and CDR2 is SFDVKD. Trimming removed 2 bases at V and 6 bases at J, with 9 bases between. Clones were sequenced by immunoSEQ multiplex PCR, and TCRdb holds only the in-frame ones, with some missing. This repertoire shows nearly 50,000 clones, around 74% found once; its top ten account for 5% to 6.5%. The V gene is TRBV24-1, the J gene TRBJ1-2, with D hard to call. The material sequenced was CD4+ T cells from PBMCs cultured without peptide, taken after COVID-19 vaccination. The clonotype comes from a human donor who had a prior SARS-CoV-2 infection. The chain's CDR3 is CATSDSQSNGYTF. In DNA form, the CDR3 reads TGTGCCACCAGTGATTCCCAATCGAATGGCTACACCTTC.